The clone carrying this T cell receptor (beta chain) was seen a few times. Its antigen is not identified. This CDR3 is built from 13 residues. From germline, CDR1 is SGHRS and CDR2 YFSETQ. Between the trimmed V and J ends, which lost 1 base and 13 bases, there was a span of 17 bases. This entry is derived from a study of CD8 T cells in ankylosing spondylitis. Quantitative molecular-barcoded 5'-RACE generated the TCR beta libraries. TCRdb re-analysed the 5' RACE reads in MiXCR, keeping a single row per CDR3 protein. Of hundreds of thousands of distinct CDR3 sequences in the sample, approximately 17% were seen once. Study conclusions and caveats: Seemingly characteristic of ankylosing spondylitis blood was a TCR beta motif consisting of 7 or 8 highly homologous variants.

The V call is TRBV5-1, the J call TRBJ1-2; D call uncertain. The TCR comes from a male donor with ankylosing spondylitis. Material for sequencing was blood, either unsorted or a sorted T cell fraction (not recorded which). The CDR3 here is CASSLSFPWFATF. CDR3 DNA sequence: TGCGCCAGCAGCTTGTCATTCCCATGGTTTGCCACCTTC.